This T cell receptor beta chain was found in a study of Ad26.COV2.S vaccination and SARS-CoV-2 variants. Study summary: Sample donor was a member of the COV1001 Ad26.COV2.S trial arm. Study-level results: Measurements of TCR breadth and depth may have given underestimates of the total T cell responses.

Sequenced by immunoSEQ multiplex PCR; TCRdb stores in-frame clones only, minus some. The sample lists about 390,000 clones; approximately 86% were seen once. Comments on this clone: No antigen is known for it.

The sample's treatment: some 20 received Ad26.COV2.S at low or high dose, single or two shots; several received placebo; per-sample allocation not given. Material that was analyzed had been drawn on day 63 after the first vaccine or placebo injection. The germline V gene has CDR1 SGHRS and CDR2 YFSETQ. CDR3 length: 15 residues. Trimming pared 3 bases from V and 6 bases from J, leaving 15 bases between. The sequence derives from a person between 18 and 59 years old who received the Ad26.COV2.S COVID-19 vaccine or a placebo. The rearrangement uses TRBV5-1 and TRBJ1-4; unclear D gene. The input for sequencing was peripheral blood, taken in a trial of Ad26.COV2.S vaccine versus placebo. The CDR3 here is CASSYSGLMDEKLFF. The DNA of the CDR3 is TGCGCCAGCAGCTACTCCGGCCTGATGGATGAAAAACTGTTTTTT.